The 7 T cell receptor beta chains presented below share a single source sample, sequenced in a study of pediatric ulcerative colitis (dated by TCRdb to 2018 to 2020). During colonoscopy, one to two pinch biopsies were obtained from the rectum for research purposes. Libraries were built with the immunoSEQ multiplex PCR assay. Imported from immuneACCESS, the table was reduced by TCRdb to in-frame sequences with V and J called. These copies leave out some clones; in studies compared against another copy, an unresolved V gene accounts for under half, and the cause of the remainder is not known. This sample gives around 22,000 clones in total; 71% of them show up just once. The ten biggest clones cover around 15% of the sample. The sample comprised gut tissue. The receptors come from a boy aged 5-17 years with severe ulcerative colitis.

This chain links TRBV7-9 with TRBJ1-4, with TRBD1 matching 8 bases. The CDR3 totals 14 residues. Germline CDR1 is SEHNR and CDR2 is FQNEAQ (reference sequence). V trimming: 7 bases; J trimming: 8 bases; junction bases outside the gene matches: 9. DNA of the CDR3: TGTGCCAGCACCCGACAGGGGCTAGGAGAAAAACTGTTTTTT. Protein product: CASTRQGLGEKLFF. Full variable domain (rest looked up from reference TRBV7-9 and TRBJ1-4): DTGVSQNPRHKITKRGQNVTFRCDPISEHNRLYWYRQTLGQGPEFLTYFQNEAQLEKSRLLSDRFSAERPKGSFSTLEIQRTEQGDSAMYLCASTRQGLGEKLFFGSGTQLSVL.

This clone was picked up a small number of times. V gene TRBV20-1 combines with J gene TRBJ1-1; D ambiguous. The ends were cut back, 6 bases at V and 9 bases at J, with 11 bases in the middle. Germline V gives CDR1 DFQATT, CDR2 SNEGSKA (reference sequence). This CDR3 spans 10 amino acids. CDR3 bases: TGCAGTGCGAGGGCGTCGAAAGCTTTCTTT. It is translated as CSARASKAFF.

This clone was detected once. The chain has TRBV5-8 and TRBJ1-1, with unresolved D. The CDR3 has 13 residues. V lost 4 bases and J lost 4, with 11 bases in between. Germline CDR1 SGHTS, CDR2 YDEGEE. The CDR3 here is CASSQLIPTEAFF. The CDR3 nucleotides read TGTGCCAGCAGCCAACTGATTCCCACTGAAGCTTTCTTT.

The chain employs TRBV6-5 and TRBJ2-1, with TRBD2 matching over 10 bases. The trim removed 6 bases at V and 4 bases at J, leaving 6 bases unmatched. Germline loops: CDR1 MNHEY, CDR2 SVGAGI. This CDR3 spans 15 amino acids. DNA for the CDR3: TGTGCCAGCAGCCCTCTAGCGGGGGTGTACAATGAGCAGTTCTTC. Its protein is CASSPLAGVYNEQFF.

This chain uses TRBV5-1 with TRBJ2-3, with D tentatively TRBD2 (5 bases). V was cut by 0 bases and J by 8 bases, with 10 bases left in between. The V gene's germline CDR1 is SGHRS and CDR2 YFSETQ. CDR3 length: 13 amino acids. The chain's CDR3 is CASSLVDRGTQYF. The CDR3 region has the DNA TGCGCCAGCAGCTTGGTGGACCGGGGTACGCAGTATTTT.

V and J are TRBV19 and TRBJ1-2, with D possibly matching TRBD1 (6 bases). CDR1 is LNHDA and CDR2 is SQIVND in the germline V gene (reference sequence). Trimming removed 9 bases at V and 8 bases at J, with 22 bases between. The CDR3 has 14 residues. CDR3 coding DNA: TGTGCCAGCCGCAATCCTTCAAACAGGGAGGGCTACACCTTC. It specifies CASRNPSNREGYTF.

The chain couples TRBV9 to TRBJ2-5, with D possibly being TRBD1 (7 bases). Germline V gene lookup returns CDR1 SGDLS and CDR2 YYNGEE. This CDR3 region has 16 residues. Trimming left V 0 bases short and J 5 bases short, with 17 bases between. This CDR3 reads CASSVETGRLWETQYF. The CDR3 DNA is TGTGCCAGCAGCGTAGAGACAGGGAGGTTGTGGGAGACCCAGTACTTC.